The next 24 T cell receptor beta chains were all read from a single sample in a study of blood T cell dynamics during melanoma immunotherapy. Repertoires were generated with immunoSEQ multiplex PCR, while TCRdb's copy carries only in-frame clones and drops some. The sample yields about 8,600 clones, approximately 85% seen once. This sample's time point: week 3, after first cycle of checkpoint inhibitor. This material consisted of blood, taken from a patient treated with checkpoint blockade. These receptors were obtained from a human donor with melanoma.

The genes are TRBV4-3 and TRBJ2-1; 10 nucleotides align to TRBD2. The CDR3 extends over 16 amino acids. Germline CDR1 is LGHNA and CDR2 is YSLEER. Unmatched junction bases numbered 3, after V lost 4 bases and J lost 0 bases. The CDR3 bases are TGCGCCAGCAGCCTTTCTAGCGGGGGCTCCTACAATGAGCAGTTCTTC. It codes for CASSLSSGGSYNEQFF.

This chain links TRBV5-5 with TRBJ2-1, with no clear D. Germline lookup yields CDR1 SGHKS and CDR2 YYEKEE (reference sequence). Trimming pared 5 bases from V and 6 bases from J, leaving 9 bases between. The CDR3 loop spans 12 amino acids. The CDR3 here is CASSREVNEQFF. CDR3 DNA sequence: TGTGCCAGCAGTCGAGAGGTCAATGAGCAGTTCTTC.

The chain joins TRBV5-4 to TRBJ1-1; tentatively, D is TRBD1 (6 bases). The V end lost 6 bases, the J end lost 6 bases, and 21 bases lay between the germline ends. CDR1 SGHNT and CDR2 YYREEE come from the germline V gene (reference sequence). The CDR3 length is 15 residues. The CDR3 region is CASTRLRQDSAEAFF. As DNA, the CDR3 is TGTGCCAGCACCCGTTTGAGACAGGATTCAGCTGAAGCTTTCTTT.

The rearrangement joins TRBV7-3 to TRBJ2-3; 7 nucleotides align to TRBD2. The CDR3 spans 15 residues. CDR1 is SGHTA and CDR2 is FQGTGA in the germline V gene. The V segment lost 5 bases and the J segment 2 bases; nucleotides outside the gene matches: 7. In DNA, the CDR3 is TGTGCCAGCAGCCCATCTAGCGGACACACAGATACGCAGTATTTT. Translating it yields CASSPSSGHTDTQYF.

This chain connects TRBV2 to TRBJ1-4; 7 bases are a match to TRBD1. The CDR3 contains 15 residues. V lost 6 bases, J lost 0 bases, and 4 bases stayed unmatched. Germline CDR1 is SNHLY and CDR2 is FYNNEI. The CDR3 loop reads CASRLGTATNEKLFF. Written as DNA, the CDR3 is TGTGCCAGCAGACTGGGGACAGCAACTAATGAAAAACTGTTTTTT.

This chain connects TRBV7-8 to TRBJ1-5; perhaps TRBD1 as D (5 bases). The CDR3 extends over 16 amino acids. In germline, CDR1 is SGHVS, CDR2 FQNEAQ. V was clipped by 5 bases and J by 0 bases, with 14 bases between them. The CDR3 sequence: CASSPIGDFSNQPQHF. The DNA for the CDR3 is TGTGCCAGCAGCCCGATAGGGGACTTTAGCAATCAGCCCCAGCATTTT.

The CDR3 here is CASSEAGLTYEQYF. As DNA, the CDR3 is TGTGCCAGCAGTGAAGCCGGACTGACCTACGAGCAGTACTTC. V and J are TRBV6-1 and TRBJ2-5, with a weak D call TRBD2 (5 bases). Near its end, the DNA agrees better with TRBJ2-7, so the J call may be wrong. The CDR3 has 14 amino acids. The germline gives CDR1 MNHNS, CDR2 SASEGT.

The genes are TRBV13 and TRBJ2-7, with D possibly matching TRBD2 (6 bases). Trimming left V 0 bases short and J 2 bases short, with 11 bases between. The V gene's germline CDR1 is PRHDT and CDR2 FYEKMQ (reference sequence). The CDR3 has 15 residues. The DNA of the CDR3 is TGTGCCAGCAGCTTAGGCCTGGCGGGACCCTACGAGCAGTACTTC. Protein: CASSLGLAGPYEQYF.

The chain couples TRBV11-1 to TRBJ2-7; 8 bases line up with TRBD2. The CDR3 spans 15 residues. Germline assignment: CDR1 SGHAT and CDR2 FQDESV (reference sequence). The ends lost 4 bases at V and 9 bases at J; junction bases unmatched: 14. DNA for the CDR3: TGTGCCAGCAGCTCGGGCCCCAGCGGGGGCAGAGGGCAGTACTTC. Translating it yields CASSSGPSGGRGQYF.

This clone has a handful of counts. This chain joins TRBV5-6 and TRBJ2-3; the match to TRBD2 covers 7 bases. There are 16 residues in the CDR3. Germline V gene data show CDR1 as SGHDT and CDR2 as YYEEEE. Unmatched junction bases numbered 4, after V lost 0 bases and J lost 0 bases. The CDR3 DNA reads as TGTGCCAGCAGCTTGGGGGCGGGGGTGAGCACAGATACGCAGTATTTT. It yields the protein CASSLGAGVSTDTQYF.

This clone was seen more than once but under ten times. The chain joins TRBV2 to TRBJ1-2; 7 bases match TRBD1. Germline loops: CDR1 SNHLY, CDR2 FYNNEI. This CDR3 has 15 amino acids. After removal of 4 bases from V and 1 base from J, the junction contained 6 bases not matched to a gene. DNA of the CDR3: TGTGCCAGCAGTGCAGGGCAGGGGGGTAACTATGGCTACACCTTC. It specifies CASSAGQGGNYGYTF.

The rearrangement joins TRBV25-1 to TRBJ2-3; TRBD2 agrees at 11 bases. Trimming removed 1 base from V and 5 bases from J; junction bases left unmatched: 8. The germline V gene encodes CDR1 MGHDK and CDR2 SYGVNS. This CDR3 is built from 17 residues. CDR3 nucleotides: TGTGCCAGCAGTGAATGGAGTAGCGGGGGGGCTGGAGATACGCAGTATTTT. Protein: CASSEWSSGGAGDTQYF.

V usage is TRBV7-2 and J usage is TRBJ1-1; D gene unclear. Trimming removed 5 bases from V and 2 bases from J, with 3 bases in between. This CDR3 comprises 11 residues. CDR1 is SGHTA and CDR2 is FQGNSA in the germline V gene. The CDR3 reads CASSANTEAFF. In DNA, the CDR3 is TGTGCCAGCAGCGCCAACACTGAAGCTTTCTTT.

DNA for the CDR3: TGTGCCAGCAGTGAATCGTCTGGGACTGAAGCTTTCTTT. This sequence encodes CASSESSGTEAFF. The J gene is TRBJ1-1, the V gene TRBV2; D unresolved. From germline, CDR1 is SNHLY and CDR2 FYNNEI. The CDR3 spans 13 residues. V dropped 2 bases and J dropped 5 bases, with 9 bases sitting between them.

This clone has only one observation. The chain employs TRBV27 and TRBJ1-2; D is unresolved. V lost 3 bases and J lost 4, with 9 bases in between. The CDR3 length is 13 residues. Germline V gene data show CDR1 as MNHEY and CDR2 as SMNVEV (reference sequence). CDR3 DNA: TGTGCCAGCAGTTTGGGTCGAGCCTATGGCTACACCTTC. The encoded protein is CASSLGRAYGYTF.

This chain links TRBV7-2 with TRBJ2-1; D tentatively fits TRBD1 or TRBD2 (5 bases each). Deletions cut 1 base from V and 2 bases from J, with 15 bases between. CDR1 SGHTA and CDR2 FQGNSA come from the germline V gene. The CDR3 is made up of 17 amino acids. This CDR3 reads CASSLVSGTAPYNEQFF. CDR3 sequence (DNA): TGTGCCAGCAGCTTAGTCTCCGGGACGGCCCCCTACAATGAGCAGTTCTTC.

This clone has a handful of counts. CDR3 residues: CASSQLNTNNEQFF. In DNA form, the CDR3 reads TGCGCCAGCAGCCAGTTAAATACCAACAATGAGCAGTTCTTC. The chain couples TRBV4-1 to TRBJ2-1; D call uncertain. The CDR3 totals 14 residues. Germline V lookup: CDR1 MGHRA, CDR2 YSYEKL. V gave up 3 bases and J gave up 5 bases, with 11 bases separating them.

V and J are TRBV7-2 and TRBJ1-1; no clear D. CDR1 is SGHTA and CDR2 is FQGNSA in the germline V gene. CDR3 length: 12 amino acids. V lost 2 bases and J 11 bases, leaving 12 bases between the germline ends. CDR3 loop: CASSLSTLRAFF. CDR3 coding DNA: TGTGCCAGCAGCTTATCCACACTGAGGGCTTTCTTT.

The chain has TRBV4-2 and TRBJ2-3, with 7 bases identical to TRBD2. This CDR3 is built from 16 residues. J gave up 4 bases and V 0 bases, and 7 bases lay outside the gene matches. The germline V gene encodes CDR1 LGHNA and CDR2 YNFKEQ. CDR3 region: CASSQEPVRGADTQYF. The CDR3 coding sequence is TGTGCCAGCAGCCAAGAGCCCGTACGGGGGGCAGATACGCAGTATTTT.

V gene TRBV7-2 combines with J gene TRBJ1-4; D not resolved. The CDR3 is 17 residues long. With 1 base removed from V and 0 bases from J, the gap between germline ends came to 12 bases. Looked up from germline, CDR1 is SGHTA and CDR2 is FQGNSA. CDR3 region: CASSLDWTAATNEKLFF. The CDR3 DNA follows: TGTGCCAGCAGCTTAGATTGGACGGCTGCAACTAATGAAAAACTGTTTTTT.

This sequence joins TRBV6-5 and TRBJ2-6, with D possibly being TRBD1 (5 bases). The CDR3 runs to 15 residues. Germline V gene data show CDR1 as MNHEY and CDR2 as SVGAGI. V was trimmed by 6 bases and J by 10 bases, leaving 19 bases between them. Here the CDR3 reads CASSRAAGSSNVLTF. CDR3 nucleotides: TGTGCCAGCAGCCGGGCCGCAGGGTCTTCTAACGTCCTGACTTTC.

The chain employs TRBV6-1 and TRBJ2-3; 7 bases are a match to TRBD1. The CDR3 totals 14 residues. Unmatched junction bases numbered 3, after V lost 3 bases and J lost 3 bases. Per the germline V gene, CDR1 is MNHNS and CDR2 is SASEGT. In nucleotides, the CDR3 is TGTGCCAGCAGTGACAGGGGGTGGACAGATACGCAGTATTTT. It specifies CASSDRGWTDTQYF.

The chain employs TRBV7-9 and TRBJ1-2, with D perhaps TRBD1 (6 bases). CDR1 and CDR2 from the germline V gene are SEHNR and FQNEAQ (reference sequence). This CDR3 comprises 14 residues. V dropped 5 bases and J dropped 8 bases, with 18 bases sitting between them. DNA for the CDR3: TGTGCCAGCAGCCGCGGACAGACCGCTATCGGCTACACCTTC. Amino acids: CASSRGQTAIGYTF. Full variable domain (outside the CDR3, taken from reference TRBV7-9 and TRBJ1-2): DTGVSQNPRHKITKRGQNVTFRCDPISEHNRLYWYRQTLGQGPEFLTYFQNEAQLEKSRLLSDRFSAERPKGSFSTLEIQRTEQGDSAMYLCASSRGQTAIGYTFGSGTRLTVV.

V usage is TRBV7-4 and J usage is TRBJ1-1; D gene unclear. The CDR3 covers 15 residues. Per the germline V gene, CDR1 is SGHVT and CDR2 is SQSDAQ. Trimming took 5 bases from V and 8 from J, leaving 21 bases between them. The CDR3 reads CASSLLRRGPPEAFF. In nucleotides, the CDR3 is TGTGCCAGCAGCCTCCTGCGGCGGGGTCCCCCAGAAGCTTTCTTT.